This TCR beta chain was sequenced in a study of blood T cells in healthy people across ages. Study-level results: Whereas aged donors had fewer naive CD4+ cells, long-lived donors had more of them and higher diversity.

Extraction yielded at least 6 micrograms of total RNA per sample. A word on this clonotype: The target antigen is unknown.

Next came a second PCR, run for roughly 6 to 11 cycles, which used a sample-barcoded 5' primer along with a J-beta primer mix. TCRdb ran MiXCR on the 5' RACE reads and lists one entry per CDR3 protein. Of approximately 400,000 distinct CDR3 sequences listed, 50% to 60% are singletons. This CDR3 is 16 amino acids long. Germline lookup yields CDR1 DFQATT and CDR2 SNEGSKA (reference sequence). V dropped 0 bases and J dropped 0 bases, with 11 bases sitting between them. This receptor was taken from a man aged 55 to 70 in good health. The chain is built from TRBV20-1 and TRBJ1-4; no firm D call. Sequenced material: blood. The CDR3 bases are TGCAGTGCTAGAGATGTGGCGGTTGCAACTAATGAAAAACTGTTTTTT. Translating gives CSARDVAVATNEKLFF.